These 11 T cell receptor beta chains were all obtained from the same sample, sequenced in a study of shared clonotypes between healthy human individuals. Assay: immunoSEQ multiplex PCR; the TCRdb copy retains only in-frame clones and omits some. Of roughly 850,000 clones listed, roughly 96% are singletons. Cells designated naive CD8 were CD45RO-negative and were positively selected for CCR7, with terminally differentiated effector memory CD45RA+ cells excluded. Sequencing was done on a sample of naive CD8+ T cells sorted from blood. The origin of the receptors is a young man in good health.

The chain links TRBV6-6 to TRBJ2-1, with a possible D match to TRBD1 (6 bases). Trimming left V 0 bases short and J 7 bases short, with 16 bases between. Germline V gene data show CDR1 as MNHNY and CDR2 as SVGAGI (reference sequence). The CDR3 is 16 residues long. In DNA, the CDR3 is TGTGCCAGCAGTTACTCGATGGGGGCAGCTCAGAATGAGCAGTTCTTC. Its translation: CASSYSMGAAQNEQFF.

The rearrangement joins TRBV5-6 to TRBJ2-3; 12 nucleotides line up with TRBD2. There are 15 residues in the CDR3. The V segment lost 4 bases and the J segment 5 bases; nucleotides outside the gene matches: 5. From germline, CDR1 is SGHDT and CDR2 YYEEEE. The CDR3 DNA is TGTGCCAGCAGCCTAGCGGGAGGGTTCAGAGATACGCAGTATTTT. Translated: CASSLAGGFRDTQYF. Drawing the rest from reference TRBV5-6 and TRBJ2-3, the complete variable domain is DAGVTQSPTHLIKTRGQQVTLRCSPKSGHDTVSWYQQALGQGPQFIFQYYEEEERQRGNFPDRFSGHQFPNYSSELNVNALLLGDSALYLCASSLAGGFRDTQYFGPGTRLTVL.

This clone was recorded once. This rearrangement joins TRBV18 to TRBJ2-7, with 7 bases fitting TRBD1. Unmatched junction bases numbered 14, after V lost 5 bases and J lost 4 bases. Germline V gene lookup returns CDR1 KGHSH and CDR2 LQKENI. The CDR3 covers 16 residues. The CDR3 sequence is CASSRTGDHPRYEQYF. CDR3 DNA sequence: TGTGCCAGCTCAAGAACAGGGGATCACCCACGGTACGAGCAGTACTTC.

Points on this clone: This same CDR3 is encoded by further DNA sequences in the sample. The V call is TRBV10-3, the J call TRBJ2-2, with D possibly being TRBD1 (6 bases). Trimming removed 4 bases at V and 0 bases at J, with 9 bases between. The CDR3 totals 15 residues. Germline lookup yields CDR1 ENHRY and CDR2 SYGVKD. CDR3 residues: CAISVGTTNTGELFF. The CDR3 DNA reads TGTGCCATCAGTGTGGGGACAACGAACACCGGGGAGCTGTTTTTT.

The chain uses TRBV7-9 and TRBJ2-1; 9 nucleotides match TRBD1. V trimming: 5 bases; J trimming: 6 bases; junction bases outside the gene matches: 8. The CDR3 is 15 residues long. CDR1 is SEHNR, CDR2 FQNEAQ, per germline (reference sequence). This chain's CDR3 is CASSTTGTGFNEQFF. The DNA of the CDR3 is TGTGCCAGCAGCACCACCGGGACAGGGTTCAATGAGCAGTTCTTC.

The chain combines TRBV5-5 with TRBJ1-1, with TRBD1 matching 8 bases. V lost 1 base to trimming and J lost 0 bases; unmatched junction nucleotides: 2. In germline, CDR1 is SGHKS, CDR2 YYEKEE (reference sequence). This CDR3 has 15 amino acids. CDR3 nucleotides: TGTGCCAGCAGCTTGTTGGGACAGGTGAACACTGAAGCTTTCTTT. It yields the protein CASSLLGQVNTEAFF.

V is TRBV2 and J is TRBJ2-7; maybe TRBD2 (5 bases). V was shortened by 7 bases and J by 0 bases, with 10 bases between the two germline ends. Germline CDR1 SNHLY, CDR2 FYNNEI. CDR3 size: 13 residues. The chain's CDR3 is CASKRRNSYEQYF. Written as DNA, the CDR3 is TGTGCCAGCAAGCGGCGGAACTCCTACGAGCAGTACTTC. Full variable domain (missing parts from reference TRBV2 and TRBJ2-7): EPEVTQTPSHQVTQMGQEVILRCVPISNHLYFYWYRQILGQKVEFLVSFYNNEISEKSEIFDDQFSVERPDGSNFTLKIRSTKLEDSAMYFCASKRRNSYEQYFGPGTRLTVT.

The chain couples TRBV6-5 to TRBJ2-7; possibly TRBD2 for D (6 bases). In germline, CDR1 is MNHEY, CDR2 SVGAGI. The CDR3 totals 14 residues. Trimming removed 5 bases at V and 5 bases at J, with 16 bases between. The CDR3 DNA is TGTGCCAGCAGTCTGGCTAGCGTCGGCCACGAGCAGTACTTC. It codes for CASSLASVGHEQYF.

The chain links TRBV7-9 to TRBJ2-1, with 11 nucleotides matching TRBD2. The CDR3 spans 17 residues. Germline lookup yields CDR1 SEHNR and CDR2 FQNEAQ (reference sequence). Losses at the gene ends were 5 bases for V and 6 bases for J; bases not matched to a gene: 12. As DNA, the CDR3 is TGTGCCAGCAGCAAACTAGCGGGAGTTAACATGGTCAATGAGCAGTTCTTC. Translated, it gives CASSKLAGVNMVNEQFF.

The J gene is TRBJ2-7, the V gene TRBV9; 9 positions match TRBD2. The CDR3 extends over 13 amino acids. Germline CDR1 reads SGDLS; CDR2 reads YYNGEE. Trimming cost V 4 bases and J 6 bases; bases outside gene matches: 5. The CDR3 loop is CASSPELAGEQYF. For the CDR3, the DNA is TGTGCCAGCAGCCCGGAACTAGCGGGCGAGCAGTACTTC.

This chain links TRBV11-3 with TRBJ2-1; 7 nucleotides match TRBD2. Unmatched junction bases numbered 7, after V lost 5 bases and J lost 0 bases. The CDR3 sequence is 16 residues long. Germline values: CDR1 SGHNT, CDR2 YENEEA. The CDR3 DNA sequence: TGTGCCAGCAGCGGACGAGGCGGGAGCTCCTACAATGAGCAGTTCTTC. It encodes CASSGRGGSSYNEQFF.